The sample holds a few counts of the clone carrying this T cell receptor (beta chain). Its matching antigen is unknown. Germline is not matched at one junction end, which may reflect a read error. Ophthalmopathy patients all had a Clinical Activity Score of at least 3, a NOSPECS grade of at least 4 and disease under 3 months old. This sample was included in a study of T cells in Graves' hyperthyroidism and ophthalmopathy. The CDR3 covers 18 residues. Germline V gene sequence: CDR1 SGHTA, CDR2 FQGTGA. RNA transcripts gave rise to amplified TCR beta CDR3 regions. Primed by the HTBI set, a first-round RT-PCR was run on the TCR CDR3. MiXCR, run by TCRdb on the multiplex PCR reads, gives a single entry per CDR3 protein. Of approximately 380,000 distinct CDR3 sequences in the sample, around 15% were seen once. Study results and limitations: Also found in blood were most expanded thyroid clonotypes above 0.001.

Material: blood. This clonotype was sampled from a man in his fifties or sixties with Graves' ophthalmopathy. The chain carries TRBV7-3 and TRBJ2-1; 11 bases align to TRBD2. CDR3 sequence (DNA): TGTGCCAGCAGCGCCACTAGCGGGAGTAGTAGGTCCTACAATGGGCAGTTCTTC. Translating gives CASSATSGSSRSYNGQFF.